This record looks at one TCR beta chain sequence and its context. The antigen remains unidentified. The data belong to a study of T cell repertoires in cytomegalovirus infection. Study-wide background: Through public TCR beta signatures, both CMV infection and matching HLA type were indicated.

TCRdb re-called the reads through MiXCR, storing one row per CDR3 protein. This sample carries fewer than 250,000 distinct CDR3 sequences, approximately 22% of them seen once, and the ten largest clones take 18%. Notes on the study in general: Dominant in the ex vivo response were TCR beta clonotypes restricted by HLA-C and specific for CMV.

Per germline, CDR1 MDHEN and CDR2 SYDVKM. The CDR3 loop spans 15 amino acids. With 2 bases clipped from V and 0 bases from J, the junction kept 4 bases outside the gene matches. The chain employs TRBV28 and TRBJ2-7; TRBD1 matches at 7 bases. The TCR comes from a human donor in good health (CMV status not recorded). Some clones in this sample may be carry-over from other donors' samples. The sequenced sample was CD8+ T cells from PBMCs. CDR3: CASSLETGDSYEQYF. The DNA of the CDR3 is TGTGCCAGCAGTTTAGAAACAGGGGACTCCTACGAGCAGTACTTC.